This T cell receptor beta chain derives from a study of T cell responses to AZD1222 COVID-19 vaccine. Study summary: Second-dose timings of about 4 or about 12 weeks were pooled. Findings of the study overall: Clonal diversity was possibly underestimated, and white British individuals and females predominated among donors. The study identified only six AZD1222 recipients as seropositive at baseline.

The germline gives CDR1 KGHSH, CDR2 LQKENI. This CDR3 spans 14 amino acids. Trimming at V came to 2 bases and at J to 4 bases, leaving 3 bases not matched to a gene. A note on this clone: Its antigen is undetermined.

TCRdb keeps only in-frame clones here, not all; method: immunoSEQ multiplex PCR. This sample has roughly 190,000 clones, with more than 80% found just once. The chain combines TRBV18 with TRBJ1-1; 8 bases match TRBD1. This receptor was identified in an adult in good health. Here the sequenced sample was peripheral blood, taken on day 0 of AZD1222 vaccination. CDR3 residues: CASSPSTGATEAFF. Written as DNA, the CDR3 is TGTGCCAGCTCACCATCGACAGGGGCCACTGAAGCTTTCTTT.